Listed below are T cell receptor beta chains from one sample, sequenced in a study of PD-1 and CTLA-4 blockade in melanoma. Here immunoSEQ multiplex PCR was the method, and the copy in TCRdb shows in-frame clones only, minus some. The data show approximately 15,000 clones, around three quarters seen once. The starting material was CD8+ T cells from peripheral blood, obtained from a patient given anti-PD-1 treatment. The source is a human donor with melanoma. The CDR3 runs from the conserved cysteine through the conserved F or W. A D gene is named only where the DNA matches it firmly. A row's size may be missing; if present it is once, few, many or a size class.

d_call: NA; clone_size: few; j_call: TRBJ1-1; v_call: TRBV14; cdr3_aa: CASSQGRLTEAFF; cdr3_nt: TGTGCCAGCAGCCAAGGGAGACTGACTGAAGCTTTCTTT
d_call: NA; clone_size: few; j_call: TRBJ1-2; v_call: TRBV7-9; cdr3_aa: CASSLVLTANYGYTF; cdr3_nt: TGTGCCAGCAGCTTAGTGTTAACAGCTAACTATGGCTACACCTTC
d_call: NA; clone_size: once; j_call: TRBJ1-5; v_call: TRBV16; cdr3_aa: CASSQSGTGSNQPQHF; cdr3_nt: TGTGCCAGCAGCCAATCGGGGACGGGGAGCAATCAGCCCCAGCATTTT
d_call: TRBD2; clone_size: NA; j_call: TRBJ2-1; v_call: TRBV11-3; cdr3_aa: CASSSRTSGGRYNEQFF; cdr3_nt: TGTGCCAGCAGCTCTCGGACTAGCGGGGGCCGTTACAATGAGCAGTTCTTC
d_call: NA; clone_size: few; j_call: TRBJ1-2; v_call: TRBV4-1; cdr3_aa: CASSQVRQNHGYTF; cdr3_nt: TGCGCCAGCAGCCAAGTGAGACAGAACCATGGCTACACCTTC
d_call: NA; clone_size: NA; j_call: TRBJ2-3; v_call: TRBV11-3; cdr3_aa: CASSLGTDTQYF; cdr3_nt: TGTGCCAGCAGCTTAGGTACAGATACGCAGTATTTT
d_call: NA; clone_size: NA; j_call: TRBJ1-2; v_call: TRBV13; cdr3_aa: CASSLGGGARGYTF; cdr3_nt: TGTGCCAGCAGCTTAGGAGGGGGGGCACGAGGCTACACCTTC
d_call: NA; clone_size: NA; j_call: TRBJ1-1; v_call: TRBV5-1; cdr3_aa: CASSLWPGEGTEAFF; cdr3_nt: TGCGCCAGCAGCTTGTGGCCAGGGGAGGGCACTGAAGCTTTCTTT
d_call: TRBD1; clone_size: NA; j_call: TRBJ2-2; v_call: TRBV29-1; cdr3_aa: CSVESRDSGNTGELFF; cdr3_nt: TGCAGCGTTGAGTCACGGGACAGTGGAAACACCGGGGAGCTGTTTTTT
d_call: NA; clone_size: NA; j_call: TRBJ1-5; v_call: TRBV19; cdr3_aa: CASSYTSGSNQPQHF; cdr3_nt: TGTGCCAGTAGCTATACGTCGGGGAGCAATCAGCCCCAGCATTTT
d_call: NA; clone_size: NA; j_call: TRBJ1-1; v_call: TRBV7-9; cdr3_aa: CASSFPPYLGNAEAFF; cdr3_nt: TGTGCCAGCAGCTTTCCACCCTATCTTGGGAACGCTGAAGCTTTCTTT
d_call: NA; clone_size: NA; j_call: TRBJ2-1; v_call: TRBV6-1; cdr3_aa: CASSERERELGNEQFF; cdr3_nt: TGTGCCAGCAGTGAACGGGAACGGGAGTTAGGCAATGAGCAGTTCTTC
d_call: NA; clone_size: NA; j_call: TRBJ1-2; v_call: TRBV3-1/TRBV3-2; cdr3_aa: CASSQSPVSLDGYTF; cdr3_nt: TGTGCCAGCAGCCAATCTCCGGTTTCGCTCGATGGCTACACCTTC
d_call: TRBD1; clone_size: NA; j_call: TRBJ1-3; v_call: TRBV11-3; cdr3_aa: CASSPRDRGMIGNTIYF; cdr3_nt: TGTGCCAGCAGCCCCCGGGACAGGGGCATGATTGGAAACACCATATATTTT
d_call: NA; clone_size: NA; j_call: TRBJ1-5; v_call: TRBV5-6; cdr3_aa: CASSLGPLGVLGDQPQHF; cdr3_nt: TGTGCCAGCAGCTTGGGACCCTTGGGGGTCTTAGGGGATCAGCCCCAGCATTTT
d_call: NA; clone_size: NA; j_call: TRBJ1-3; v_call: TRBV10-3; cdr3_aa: CAIRQPSGNTIYF; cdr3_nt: TGTGCCATCAGACAGCCTTCTGGAAACACCATATATTTT
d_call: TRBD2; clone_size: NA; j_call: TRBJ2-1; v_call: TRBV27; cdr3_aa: CASSGWGGGFF; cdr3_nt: TGTGCCAGCAGTGGGTGGGGCGGGGGGTTCTTC
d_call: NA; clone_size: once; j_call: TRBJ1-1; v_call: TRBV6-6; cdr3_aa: CASSHGGLYYSMNTEAFF; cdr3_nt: TGTGCCAGCAGTCACGGTGGCCTCTATTATTCTATGAACACTGAAGCTTTCTTT
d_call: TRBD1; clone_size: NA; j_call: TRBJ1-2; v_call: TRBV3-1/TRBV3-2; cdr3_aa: CASSFDRGLNYGYTF; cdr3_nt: TGTGCCAGCAGCTTCGACAGGGGGCTTAACTATGGCTACACCTTC
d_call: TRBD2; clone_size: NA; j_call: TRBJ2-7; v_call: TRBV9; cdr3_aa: CASSVSGTSGGFSYEQYF; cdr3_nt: TGTGCCAGCAGCGTCTCCGGGACTAGCGGGGGCTTCTCCTACGAGCAGTACTTC
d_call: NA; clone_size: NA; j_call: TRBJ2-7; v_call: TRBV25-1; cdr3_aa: CASSEVGTGYEQYF; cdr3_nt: TGTGCCAGCAGTGAAGTAGGGACGGGCTACGAGCAGTACTTC
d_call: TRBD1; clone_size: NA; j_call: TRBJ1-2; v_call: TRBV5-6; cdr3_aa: CASSLDGTGPYTF; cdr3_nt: TGTGCCAGCAGCTTGGACGGGACAGGGCCCTACACCTTC
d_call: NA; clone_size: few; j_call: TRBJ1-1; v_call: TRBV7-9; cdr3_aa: CASSLSDTEAFF; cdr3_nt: TGTGCCAGCAGCTTATCTGACACTGAAGCTTTCTTT
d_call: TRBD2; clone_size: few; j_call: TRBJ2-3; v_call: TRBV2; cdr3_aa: CASSEMLAGGQDTQYF; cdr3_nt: TGTGCCAGCAGTGAAATGCTAGCGGGGGGGCAGGATACGCAGTATTTT
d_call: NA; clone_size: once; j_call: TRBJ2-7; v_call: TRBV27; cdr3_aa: CASSLTLPSSYEQYF; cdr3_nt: TGTGCCAGCAGCCTGACATTGCCTAGCTCCTACGAGCAGTACTTC
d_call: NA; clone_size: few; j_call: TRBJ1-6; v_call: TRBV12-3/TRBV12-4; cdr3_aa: CASSFSYNSPLHF; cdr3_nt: TGTGCCAGCAGTTTCTCCTATAATTCACCCCTCCACTTT
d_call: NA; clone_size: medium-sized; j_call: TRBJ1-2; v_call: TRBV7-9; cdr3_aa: CASSLASTAFYGYTF; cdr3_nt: TGTGCCAGCAGCTTAGCCTCGACAGCCTTCTATGGCTACACCTTC
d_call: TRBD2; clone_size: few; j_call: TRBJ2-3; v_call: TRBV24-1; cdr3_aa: CATSDFTLLAGGKDTQYF; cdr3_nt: TGTGCCACCAGTGATTTTACATTACTAGCGGGAGGGAAAGATACGCAGTATTTT
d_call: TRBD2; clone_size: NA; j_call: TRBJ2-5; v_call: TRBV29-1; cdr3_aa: CSVDVLSSGGAETQYF; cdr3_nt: TGCAGCGTTGATGTATTGTCTAGCGGGGGTGCAGAGACCCAGTACTTC
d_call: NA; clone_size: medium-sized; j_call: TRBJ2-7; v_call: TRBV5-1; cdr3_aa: CASSWGGQSIDEQYF; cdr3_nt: TGCGCCAGCAGCTGGGGGGGACAGTCAATCGACGAGCAGTACTTC
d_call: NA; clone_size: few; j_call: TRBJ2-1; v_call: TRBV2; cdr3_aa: CASKGDPINNEQFF; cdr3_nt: TGTGCCAGCAAGGGCGATCCAATTAACAATGAGCAGTTCTTC
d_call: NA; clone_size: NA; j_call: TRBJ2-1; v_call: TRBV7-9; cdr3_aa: CASSSGAFNEQFF; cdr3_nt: TGTGCCAGCAGCTCCGGGGCCTTCAATGAGCAGTTCTTC